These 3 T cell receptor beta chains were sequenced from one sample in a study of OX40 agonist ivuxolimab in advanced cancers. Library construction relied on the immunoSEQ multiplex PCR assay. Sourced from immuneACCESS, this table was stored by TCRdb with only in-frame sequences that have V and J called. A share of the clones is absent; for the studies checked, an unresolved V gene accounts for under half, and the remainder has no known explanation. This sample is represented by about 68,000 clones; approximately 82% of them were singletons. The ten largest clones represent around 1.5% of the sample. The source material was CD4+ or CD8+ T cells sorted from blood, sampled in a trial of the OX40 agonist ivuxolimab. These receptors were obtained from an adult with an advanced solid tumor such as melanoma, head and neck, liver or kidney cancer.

CDR3 amino acids: CASSIKGGWSTDTQYF. The CDR3 coding sequence is TGTGCCAGCAGCATAAAGGGCGGGTGGAGCACAGATACGCAGTATTTT. The chain uses TRBV7-2 and TRBJ2-3; TRBD2 might be the D (5 bases). Germline CDR1 reads SGHTA; CDR2 reads FQGNSA. The V end lost 5 bases, the J end lost 0 bases, and 15 bases lay between the germline ends. The CDR3 consists of 16 residues.

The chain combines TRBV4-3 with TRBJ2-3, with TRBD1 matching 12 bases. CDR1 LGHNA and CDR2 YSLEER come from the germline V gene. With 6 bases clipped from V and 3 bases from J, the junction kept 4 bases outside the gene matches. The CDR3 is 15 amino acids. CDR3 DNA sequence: TGCGCCAGCAGACGGGACAGGGGGCGGACAGATACGCAGTATTTT. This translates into CASRRDRGRTDTQYF.

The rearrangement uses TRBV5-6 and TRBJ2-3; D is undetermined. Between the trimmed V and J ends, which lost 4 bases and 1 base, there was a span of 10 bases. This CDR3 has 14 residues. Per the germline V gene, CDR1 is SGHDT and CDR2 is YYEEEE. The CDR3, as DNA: TGTGCCAGCAGCCCCGGTTTTCGCACAGATACGCAGTATTTT. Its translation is CASSPGFRTDTQYF.